The T cell receptor (beta chain) described here comes from a study of graft-versus-host responses after intestinal transplantation. The CDR3 runs to 14 residues. Germline CDR1 and CDR2: LNHDA and SQIVND (reference sequence). The V gene end was trimmed by 5 bases and the J gene end by 8 bases; junction bases not matched to a gene: 7. Processed graft tissue released its intraepithelial and lamina propria lymphocytes. Assay used: immunoSEQ multiplex PCR; TCRdb lists only in-frame clones, some missing. The sample shows tens of thousands of clones, about 89% of them seen only once. Specimen: ileum tissue, collected 357 days after transplant. This rearrangement joins TRBV19 to TRBJ2-4; TRBD2 aligns across 9 bases. The TCR comes from a human patient who received an intestinal transplant, so some T cells may come from the graft donor. The CDR3 here is CASSLRLAVDIQYF. The DNA for the CDR3 is TGTGCCAGTAGTTTAAGACTAGCGGTTGACATTCAGTACTTC.